The clone carrying this T cell receptor (beta chain) was seen a single time. This table comes from immunoSEQ multiplex PCR, and its TCRdb copy is limited to in-frame clones, with some not included. The top ten hold less than 20% of the sample, which has 15,000 to 20,000 clones, 86% seen once. This entry belongs to a study of OX40 agonist ivuxolimab in advanced cancers. V was clipped by 1 base and J by 4 bases, with 13 bases between them. CDR3 length equals 15 residues. CDR1 GTSNPN and CDR2 SVGIG come from the germline V gene (reference sequence). This clonotype originated in an adult with an advanced solid tumor such as melanoma, head and neck, liver or kidney cancer. The chain combines TRBV30 with TRBJ1-4; D may be TRBD1 (5 bases). The material sequenced was CD4+ or CD8+ T cells sorted from blood, taken in a trial of the OX40 agonist ivuxolimab. The CDR3 sequence: CAWSDKGRGNEKLFF. In nucleotides, the CDR3 is TGTGCCTGGAGTGATAAGGGACGGGGTAATGAAAAACTGTTTTTT.